The TCR beta chain under discussion was sequenced for a study of long-term antiretroviral therapy in people with HIV. Run at survey level, the immunoSEQ assay was version v3.0. TCRdb keeps only in-frame clones here, not all; method: immunoSEQ multiplex PCR. Of about 25,000 clones in the sample, around 82% were seen once. Trimming cost V 4 bases and J 8 bases, with 14 bases left between them. The CDR3 has 13 residues. The germline gives CDR1 SGHTA, CDR2 FQGTGA. Every one of the participants with HIV received treatment in the United States. The cryopreserved samples used held about 0.95-10 million PBMC prior to extraction of DNA.

This TCR came from a man younger than 35 with HIV. J is TRBJ1-2 and V is TRBV7-3; D may be TRBD1 (6 bases). Sequencing used unsorted PBMCs, obtained 3 years after starting antiretroviral therapy. CDR3 bases: TGTGCCAGCAGCTCAGAACAAAGGGGGGGCTACACCTTC. Translating gives CASSSEQRGGYTF.